The sequence of this T cell receptor beta chain was determined in a study of response to subunit inactivated influenza vaccine. Findings and caveats of the study: Seasonal influenza vaccination, on each occasion, was suggested by the authors to recruit few new T cells.

The CDR3 loop spans 19 amino acids. The V and J ends lost 4 bases and 7 bases, in that order; junction bases with no gene match: 17. CDR1 is KGHDR, CDR2 SFDVKD, per germline. TCRdb re-analysed the RT-PCR reads in MiXCR, keeping a single row per CDR3 protein. The sample comprises around 570,000 distinct CDR3 sequences, roughly 12% of which are singletons, and approximately 11% rests with the top ten. This clonotype appeared a few times. The antigen remains undetermined. In addition, the sample was reused for a study of T cells expressing NK-cell markers. That source adds: Template switching by 5'RACE with UMIs generated the TCR beta cDNA. Of CD8+ T cells, 1.0-7.0% belonged to dominant NKG2C+ clonotypes in six or seven donors.

The sample here was PBMCs from blood, taken on the day of vaccination. The receptor was derived from a man aged 45-65 years who received an inactivated influenza vaccine. The chain recombines TRBV24-1 with TRBJ2-3, with TRBD1 identical over 12 bases. The CDR3 DNA sequence: TGTGCCACCAGTGAACCTCATCCCGGGACAGGGGGCTTCATGTATACGCAGTATTTT. Protein product: CATSEPHPGTGGFMYTQYF.